This T cell receptor beta chain emerged from a study of chemoradiotherapy in HPV16-positive cancers. Study background: Functional T-cell assays on a couple of HPV16-positive patients' cells defined candidate HPV-specific clones and common TCR motifs.

Germline CDR1 MNHNY, CDR2 SVGAGI (reference sequence). V dropped 6 bases and J dropped 6; count of bases not matched to a gene: 13. This CDR3 is 16 amino acids long. Profiled with immunoSEQ multiplex PCR; TCRdb holds only in-frame clones, not every one. The table includes about 27,000 clones, 93% detected once. A note on this clone: What it recognizes is unknown.

Points from the study as a whole: During treatment, candidate HPV-specific clones and E7-related motifs expanded in tumor. Only a couple of HPV16-positive patients supplied the functional HPV-specificity definition. Better recurrence-free survival went with HPV-responsive T-cell expansion in HPV16-positive patients.

The clonotype was recovered from a human donor with HPV-associated anogenital cancer. The rearrangement joins TRBV6-6 to TRBJ2-2; 7 bases agree with TRBD2. The sequenced sample was blood, obtained from a patient who underwent chemoradiotherapy. CDR3 coding DNA: TGTGCCAGCAGAGCCCTTGGGGGGGAGCGGGCCGGGGAGCTGTTTTTT. Translation gives CASRALGGERAGELFF.